The next 11 T cell receptor beta chains were all read from a single sample in a study of T cell responses to AZD1222 COVID-19 vaccine. Generated by immunoSEQ multiplex PCR, the TCRdb table keeps only in-frame clones and is missing some. The sample shows 130,000 or so clones, just over 85% of them seen only once. The source material was peripheral blood, sampled on day 0 of AZD1222 vaccination. These receptors were collected from an adult in good health.

This chain joins TRBV11-2 and TRBJ1-1, with TRBD1 as a possible D gene (5 bases). The germline CDR1 and CDR2 sequences are SGHAT and FQNNGV. The CDR3 is made up of 15 amino acids. With 7 bases removed from V and 4 bases from J, the gap between germline ends came to 19 bases. This chain's CDR3 is CASTGDLVWGTEAFF. Written as DNA, the CDR3 is TGTGCCAGCACCGGGGACTTAGTCTGGGGCACTGAAGCTTTCTTT.

This clone was seen a handful of times. V usage is TRBV11-2 and J usage is TRBJ2-7; 9 nucleotides agree with TRBD2. Germline trimming cut 4 bases from V and 2 bases from J; bases unmatched to any gene: 3. Germline V gives CDR1 SGHAT, CDR2 FQNNGV. The CDR3 totals 14 residues. CDR3 sequence (DNA): TGTGCCAGCAGCTCCGCGGGAGGGCCCTACGAGCAGTACTTC. Protein product: CASSSAGGPYEQYF.

This rearrangement joins TRBV7-9 to TRBJ1-5; 10 bases match TRBD1. Germline V gene lookup returns CDR1 SEHNR and CDR2 FQNEAQ (reference sequence). The CDR3 sequence is 17 residues long. V was clipped by 5 bases and J by 0 bases; unmatched bases: 7. The chain's CDR3 is CASSPGQGGYSNQPQHF. CDR3 DNA sequence: TGTGCCAGCAGCCCTGGACAGGGGGGATATAGCAATCAGCCCCAGCATTTT.

The J gene is TRBJ1-2, the V gene TRBV7-3; the D gene is possibly TRBD1 (6 bases). Germline assignment: CDR1 SGHTA and CDR2 FQGTGA. This CDR3 spans 15 amino acids. The germline V and J ends were trimmed by 5 bases and 3 bases, with 16 bases remaining between them. In DNA, the CDR3 is TGTGCCAGCAGCCGGGGGCCCAGGGACGACTATGGCTACACCTTC. This encodes CASSRGPRDDYGYTF. Drawing the rest from reference TRBV7-3 and TRBJ1-2, the complete variable domain is GAGVSQTPSNKVTEKGKYVELRCDPISGHTALYWYRQSLGQGPEFLIYFQGTGAADDSGLPNDRFFAVRPEGSVSTLKIQRTERGDSAVYLCASSRGPRDDYGYTFGSGTRLTVV.

V usage is TRBV27 and J usage is TRBJ2-1, with 8 bases identical to TRBD2. Looked up from germline, CDR1 is MNHEY and CDR2 is SMNVEV (reference sequence). CDR3 length: 14 residues. After removal of 4 bases from V and 4 bases from J, the junction contained 3 bases not matched to a gene. Here the CDR3 reads CASSWSSGYNEQFF. The CDR3 nucleotides read TGTGCCAGCAGTTGGTCTAGCGGGTACAATGAGCAGTTCTTC.

This clone was picked up a small number of times. This sequence joins TRBV28 and TRBJ1-2; D gene unclear. Trimming removed 2 bases at V and 0 bases at J, with 4 bases between. The CDR3 has 13 amino acids. CDR1 and CDR2 from the germline V gene are MDHEN and SYDVKM. The CDR3 loop is CASSLQANYGYTF. CDR3 in DNA: TGTGCCAGCAGTTTACAGGCTAACTATGGCTACACCTTC.

The rearrangement joins TRBV6-5 to TRBJ1-1, with D possibly TRBD1 on 6 matching bases. Per germline, CDR1 MNHEY and CDR2 SVGAGI. The CDR3 spans 13 residues. Deletions cut 8 bases from V and 5 bases from J, with 15 bases between. The CDR3 sequence is CASRGHPGTEAFF. The CDR3 DNA follows: TGTGCCAGCCGGGGACACCCGGGGACTGAAGCTTTCTTT.

The chain joins TRBV10-3 to TRBJ1-4; 9 bases fit TRBD1. V lost 4 bases, J lost 6 bases, and 6 bases stayed unmatched. Germline assignment: CDR1 ENHRY and CDR2 SYGVKD. CDR3 length: 15 amino acids. In nucleotides, the CDR3 is TGTGCCATCAGTGCAGGAGGACAGGGGTATGAAAAACTGTTTTTT. It yields the protein CAISAGGQGYEKLFF.

The chain links TRBV4-1 to TRBJ1-5, with 9 positions matching TRBD1. The germline V gene encodes CDR1 MGHRA and CDR2 YSYEKL. Trimming cost V 6 bases and J 7 bases; bases outside gene matches: 13. The CDR3 is made up of 16 amino acids. Here the CDR3 DNA reads TGCGCCAGCAGACAACAGGGGGCGGGTAATCAGCAGCCCCAGCATTTT. Translation: CASRQQGAGNQQPQHF.

This sequence joins TRBV19 and TRBJ2-2; perhaps D is TRBD1 or TRBD2 (5 bases each). Germline V CDR1 and CDR2: LNHDA, SQIVND (reference sequence). This CDR3 has 15 amino acids. V gave up 1 base and J gave up 4 bases, with 10 bases separating them. CDR3 in amino acids: CASSIVGGPTGELFF. The DNA for the CDR3 is TGTGCCAGTAGTATAGTTGGGGGTCCCACCGGGGAGCTGTTTTTT.

The chain joins TRBV7-3 to TRBJ2-5; 7 nucleotides line up with TRBD2. The CDR3 is made up of 12 amino acids. The V gene's germline CDR1 is SGHTA and CDR2 FQGTGA. With V trimmed by 6 bases and J by 5 bases, 3 bases remained unmatched. CDR3 protein: CASSRGEETQYF. CDR3 nucleotide sequence: TGTGCCAGCAGTCGGGGGGAGGAGACCCAGTACTTC.